The subject of this entry is one T cell receptor (beta chain). Its antigen remains unidentified. No clone much larger than this one lies a single base away; base qualities are absent. The sample belongs to a study of T cell changes during pregnancy in multiple sclerosis (dated by TCRdb to about 2019). About the study as a whole: In women with multiple sclerosis, the researchers looked at how the T cell repertoire shifted as pregnancy progressed.

The germline V gene encodes CDR1 SGHTS and CDR2 YDEGEE. The trim is 1 base for V and 0 bases for J, with a gap of 17 bases between the germline ends. The CDR3, from cysteine to phenylalanine, totals 18 residues. The only DNA kept is the CDR3, 54 bases in frame from the first base. Library preparation used the immunoSEQ multiplex PCR assay. The immuneACCESS repertoire file appears here via TCRdb, limited to in-frame rearrangements. These files lack a portion of the clones; in checked studies, under half of the deficit traces to unresolved V genes, and the cause of the others is not known. In this sample the table shows 100,000 or so clones, about 93% of which occur a single time. The top ten clonotypes cover more than 1.5% of the sample.

The source is a female donor in good health, enrolled as a control in a pregnancy study. The chain couples TRBV5-8 to TRBJ1-5, with TRBD1 as a weak D call on 6 bases. Specimen: peripheral blood, collected after pregnancy. The sequence in DNA is TGTGCCAGCAGCTTGTCTATATTACGGACAGATAGCAATCAGCCCCAGCATTTT. Translated, it reads CASSLSILRTDSNQPQHF.